Listed below are T cell receptor beta chains from one sample, sequenced in a study of T cells in Graves' hyperthyroidism and ophthalmopathy. Via MiXCR, TCRdb re-called the multiplex PCR reads, giving one row per CDR3 protein. The sample includes fewer than 300,000 distinct CDR3 sequences, approximately 26% of them seen just once. The sample comprised blood. All receptors come from a middle-aged man with Graves' hyperthyroidism that later progressed to Graves' ophthalmopathy. Both conserved end residues are part of each CDR3. D genes are given only for firm matches. Not all rows give a size; the values are once, few, many and, for expanded clones, a class.

j_call d_call clone_size v_call cdr3_nt cdr3_aa
TRBJ2-5 TRBD2 many TRBV12-3/TRBV12-4 TGTGCCAGCAGTTTAGCGGGACTAGCGGGGACCCAGTACTTC CASSLAGLAGTQYF
TRBJ2-7 TRBD1 . TRBV7-3 TGTGCCAGCAGCTTATCCGGGACAGGGTTTGGCTACGAGCAGTACTTC CASSLSGTGFGYEQYF
TRBJ1-5 . many TRBV20-1 TGCAGTGCTAGAGATCTGGCAGGGAGTCATCAGCCCCAGCATTTT CSARDLAGSHQPQHF
TRBJ2-3 . many TRBV7-9 TGTGCCAGCAGCCCCAGGGTTCGCGATACGCAGTATTTT CASSPRVRDTQYF
TRBJ2-7 . many TRBV10-3 TGTGCCATCTCCATCAGGGCGGGCTACGAGCAGTACTTC CAISIRAGYEQYF
TRBJ2-7 . . TRBV28 TGTGCCAGCACTTCCTACAGGGAATACGAGCAGTACTTC CASTSYREYEQYF
TRBJ2-7 TRBD2 . TRBV6-1 TGTGCCAGCAGTGGGGGGGGTAACTCCTACGAGCAGTACTTC CASSGGGNSYEQYF
TRBJ1-2 . many TRBV7-3 TGTGCCAGCAGCTCACAGGAGAACTATGGCTACACCTTC CASSSQENYGYTF
TRBJ2-2 TRBD2 . TRBV12-3/TRBV12-4 TGTGCCAGCAGCCCCGGACTAGAATCAAACACCGGGGAGCTGTTTTTT CASSPGLESNTGELFF
TRBJ1-5 . many TRBV12-3/TRBV12-4 TGTGCCAGCAGTTTAGAGGCCACTGATCAGCCCCAGCATTTT CASSLEATDQPQHF
TRBJ1-2 . many TRBV6-1 TGTGCCAGCAGTGAAGTCAACAGGGCTGGCTACACCTTC CASSEVNRAGYTF
TRBJ1-2 . many TRBV6-1 TGTGCTAAGGGGGGGGAGGATGGCTACACCTTC CAKGGEDGYTF
TRBJ1-3 . many TRBV2 TGTGCCAGCAGTGAAGAGACAGCAGGGACTGGAAACACCATATATTTT CASSEETAGTGNTIYF
TRBJ1-1 . . TRBV7-2 TGTGCCAGCAGCTTAACAGGCCGGACCCTCGTGGAGGCTTTCTTT CASSLTGRTLVEAFF
TRBJ1-1 . . TRBV6-1 TGTGCCAGCAGTAGACAGGTTCAAAACACTGAAGCTTTCTTT CASSRQVQNTEAFF
TRBJ2-2 . . TRBV5-4 TGTGCCAGCAGCCCCCAATCCAGGACCGGGGAGCTGTTTTTT CASSPQSRTGELFF
TRBJ2-7 TRBD2 many TRBV6-5 TGTGCCAGCAGTTACCTCACCCGTAGCGGGAGAGTCTACGAGCAGTACTTC CASSYLTRSGRVYEQYF
TRBJ2-5 . many TRBV4-1 TGCGCCAGCAGCCAAGCCTCGACCTCTCGAAAGACCCAGTACTTC CASSQASTSRKTQYF
TRBJ2-7 TRBD2 . TRBV5-1 TGCGCCAGCAGCTTGGCGTCGGGAGGCGCCGAGCAGTACTTC CASSLASGGAEQYF
TRBJ2-5 . . TRBV9 TGTGCCAGCAGCCCGGACGGGTACCAAGAGACCCAGTACTTC CASSPDGYQETQYF
TRBJ2-2 TRBD1 many TRBV29-1 TGCAGCGTAGGAAAGGACAGGGTCAACACCGGGGAGCTGTTTTTT CSVGKDRVNTGELFF
TRBJ2-7 TRBD2 many TRBV20-1 TGCAGTGCGGGGGGAGGGACTTCACGACCCTACGAGCAGTACTTC CSAGGGTSRPYEQYF
TRBJ2-7 . many TRBV10-3 TGTGCCATCAGTGAGTTGCACGAGCAGTACTTC CAISELHEQYF
TRBJ1-2 TRBD1 many TRBV6-2/TRBV6-3 TGTGCCAGCAGTAACCCGGGACAGGGGACCGGGTACACCTTC CASSNPGQGTGYTF
TRBJ2-5 . . TRBV27 TGTGCCAGCAGCGCGCTTCTAGGGGAGACCCAGTACTTC CASSALLGETQYF
TRBJ2-5 TRBD2 . TRBV7-9 TGTGCCAGCAGCGTACTAGCGGGGGGGGGAGAGACCCAGTACTTC CASSVLAGGGETQYF
TRBJ2-7 . many TRBV7-9 TGTGCCAGCAGCTCACTGGGACCCAGCGCCTACGAGCAGTACTTC CASSSLGPSAYEQYF
TRBJ2-7 TRBD2 many TRBV9 TGTGCCAGCAGCCCGCATGGGCTAGCGGGACACTACGAGCAGTACTTC CASSPHGLAGHYEQYF
TRBJ1-1 . . TRBV5-1 TGCGCCAGCAGCTTGGCCTTTGCGAACACTGAAGCTTTCTTT CASSLAFANTEAFF
TRBJ1-6 . many TRBV6-1 TGTGCCAGCCGGGATCCAGAGAGGTCACCCCTCCACTTT CASRDPERSPLHF
TRBJ1-2 . . TRBV19 TGTGCCAGTACAGAGGGCTCTGGCTACACCTTC CASTEGSGYTF
TRBJ2-6 . many TRBV12-3/TRBV12-4 TGTGCCAGCAGTTTTGACGGGGCCGGGGCCAACGTCCTGACTTTC CASSFDGAGANVLTF
TRBJ2-7 TRBD2 many TRBV6-5 TGTGCCAGCAGTTACGGCGGGGGGGACGAGCAGTACTTC CASSYGGGDEQYF
TRBJ2-5 . many TRBV28 TGTGCCAGCAGTTCCCCCCCGGGACCCCCAAAGACCCAGTACTTC CASSSPPGPPKTQYF
TRBJ1-2 TRBD1 . TRBV6-1 TGTGCCAGCAGTCCCTTATCCGGACAGGACGGCTACACCTTC CASSPLSGQDGYTF
TRBJ1-1 . many TRBV14 TGTGCCAGCAGCCCCCTAAGGTGGGCAGAAGCTTTCTTT CASSPLRWAEAFF
TRBJ1-1 . many TRBV12-3/TRBV12-4 TGTGCCAGCAGTTTAGGCTCCGACAATTCGTTT CASSLGSDNSF
TRBJ2-5 TRBD1 few TRBV12-3/TRBV12-4 TGTGCCAGCAGTTTATATGACAGGGGCCCGGGGGCCCAGTACTTC CASSLYDRGPGAQYF
TRBJ1-2 . many TRBV12-3/TRBV12-4 TGTGCCAGCAGTTTCCGACGGGGCGCGAATGGCTACACCTTC CASSFRRGANGYTF
TRBJ2-5 . . TRBV29-1 TGCAGCGTCCAGGAATACTTAGAGACCCAGTACTTC CSVQEYLETQYF
TRBJ2-5 . many TRBV27 TGTGCCAGCAGTTTATTTAGGGAAGAGACCCAGTACTTC CASSLFREETQYF
TRBJ2-7 . few TRBV6-2/TRBV6-3 TGTGCCAGCAGTTACTCTTATGACTCCTCCTACGAGCAGTACTTC CASSYSYDSSYEQYF
TRBJ2-5 TRBD1 many TRBV20-1 TGCAGTGCCATAACTGCCGGGACAGGGGATAGGTACCAAGAGACCCAGTACTTC CSAITAGTGDRYQETQYF
TRBJ2-7 TRBD1 . TRBV9 TGTGCCAGCAGCGTAGGGGCCGGGACAGGGGGCTACGAGCAGTACTTC CASSVGAGTGGYEQYF
TRBJ2-7 . . TRBV15 TGTGCCACCAGCCCCACGGGAGTTATTGGCAGTAACCTTTTCTACGAGCAGTACTTC CATSPTGVIGSNLFYEQYF
TRBJ2-5 . . TRBV6-2/TRBV6-3 TGTGCCAGCAGTTACTCGAGGTACCGCGAGACCCAGTACTTC CASSYSRYRETQYF
TRBJ1-2 TRBD1 many TRBV5-1 TGCGCCAGCAGCTTGGGCCAGGGGGCCATCATCTCGAGGGGCTACACCTTC CASSLGQGAIISRGYTF
TRBJ2-7 . . TRBV6-2/TRBV6-3 TGTGCCAGCAGTACCCCCGGGTTCTACGAGCAGTACTTC CASSTPGFYEQYF
TRBJ1-2 TRBD1 many TRBV24-1 TGTGCCACCAGTGCCCCGGACAGGGGAGATGGCTACACCTTC CATSAPDRGDGYTF
TRBJ1-1 . . TRBV6-5 TGTGCCAGCAGTTCCATAAGTTCTGAAGCTTTCTTT CASSSISSEAFF
TRBJ2-2 . many TRBV11-2 TGTGCCAGCAGCTTTCGGAACACCGGGGAGCTGTTTTTT CASSFRNTGELFF
TRBJ2-5 . many TRBV7-2 TGTGCCAGCAGCTTAGACGCACAAAAGACCCAGTACTTC CASSLDAQKTQYF
TRBJ1-5 . many TRBV12-3/TRBV12-4 TGTGCCAGCAGACAGGACGGAACCTTAGGGCCCCAGCATTTT CASRQDGTLGPQHF